This T cell receptor (beta chain) was retrieved from a study of CD8+CD57+ T cells in acquired aplastic anemia. As for the study in general: Each DNA sample taken from sorted CD4+ and CD8+ cells came to about 3 ug on average. Study results and caveats: Roughly 31 was the count of CD8+ CDR3 sequences that patients shared with controls.

On this clonotype: Its antigen remains unknown.

It was genomic DNA that served as the template for profiling TCR beta VDJ and CDR3. TCRdb reanalysed the reads using MiXCR and keeps one entry per CDR3 protein. The table records about 290,000 distinct CDR3 sequences, under 60% of them present only once. Previously, flow cytometry had revealed CD8+CD57+ cell expansion in the patients chosen for sequencing. This CDR3 has 16 amino acids. CDR1 SGHTA and CDR2 FQGNSA come from the germline V gene. The V end was cut by 5 bases, the J end by 2 bases, with 18 bases between. This clonotype was obtained from a human donor with aplastic anemia. The sample was sorted CD4+, CD8+, or CD8+CD57+ T cells (not recorded which) from PBMCs. The V gene is TRBV7-2, the J gene TRBJ1-2, with D uncertain. The CDR3 loop is CASSPTVGRGNYGYTF. The CDR3 DNA reads TGTGCCAGCAGCCCCACCGTCGGACGGGGAAACTATGGCTACACCTTC.